This T cell receptor beta chain was documented in a study of cytomegalovirus exposure and HLA in healthy donors. The wider study: In an early release, HLA-typed donors contributed about 80 million unique TCR sequences. Overall study findings and caveats: The study found most TCR sequences rare, yet found some public TCRs in many donors. Most CMV-associated TCR beta chains were later found to appear HLA-restricted.

The primer mix had 60 Vbeta and 13 Jbeta primers. Libraries were prepared by immunoSEQ multiplex PCR; TCRdb keeps only in-frame clonotypes and omits some of them. The repertoire consists of over 50,000 clones, with approximately 70% occurring once and the leading ten covering around a sixth. A remark on this clone: Its specificity is not known.

Trimming took off 4 bases at V and 5 bases at J, with 20 bases between the two ends. The CDR3 is 16 residues long. Germline V gene lookup returns CDR1 SGDLS and CDR2 YYNGEE. The sequencing input was PBMCs. The sequence was obtained from a man aged 40-49 years in good health and CMV-seropositive. This chain joins TRBV9 and TRBJ2-3; maybe TRBD2 (6 bases). CDR3 in amino acids: CASSRLRGGSGDTQYF. The CDR3 DNA reads TGTGCCAGCAGCCGATTGCGTGGGGGGTCGGGAGATACGCAGTATTTT.